This entry lists 21 T cell receptor beta chains sequenced from one sample in a study of shared clonotypes between healthy human individuals. This table comes from immunoSEQ multiplex PCR, and its TCRdb copy is limited to in-frame clones, with some not included. The table has 90,000 to 150,000 clones, 68% seen once; the top ten hold 24%. Sequencing was performed on memory CD8+ T cells sorted from blood. The subset: CD45RO+ cells pooled with CCR7-negative TemRA cells. These receptors came from a woman younger than 45 in good health.

This clone was seen ten or more times. Distinct nucleotide sequences in the sample also encode this CDR3. CDR3 DNA sequence: TGTGCCAGCAGCTTAGGTCAAAGGGGGGCAATGAACACTGAAGCTTTCTTT. Translated, it gives CASSLGQRGAMNTEAFF. The chain employs TRBV7-8 and TRBJ1-1; D is perhaps TRBD1 (6 bases). Trimming took off 1 base at V and 0 bases at J, with 15 bases between the two ends. CDR3 length: 17 amino acids. Looked up from germline, CDR1 is SGHVS and CDR2 is FQNEAQ.

This sequence joins TRBV5-6 and TRBJ1-1; no clear D. V lost 0 bases and J 7 bases, leaving 7 bases between the germline ends. The CDR3 length is 12 residues. Germline V gene sequence: CDR1 SGHDT, CDR2 YYEEEE. CDR3 protein: CASSLAWDEAFF. CDR3 nucleotides: TGTGCCAGCAGCTTGGCGTGGGATGAAGCTTTCTTT.

The chain recombines TRBV27 with TRBJ2-7; no clear D gene. The V gene lost 2 bases and the J gene lost 4 bases, with 9 bases spanning the gap. Per germline, CDR1 MNHEY and CDR2 SMNVEV (reference sequence). The CDR3 runs to 13 residues. The CDR3 nucleotides read TGTGCCAGCAGTTTAGCGGTGGGATACGAGCAGTACTTC. Amino acid sequence: CASSLAVGYEQYF.

J is TRBJ2-1 and V is TRBV25-1; the D gene could be TRBD1 or TRBD2 (5 bases each). The CDR3 is made up of 16 amino acids. Trimming pared 4 bases from V and 4 bases from J, leaving 17 bases between. The germline V gene encodes CDR1 MGHDK and CDR2 SYGVNS. The CDR3 loop is CASSVAGDGTYNEQFF. DNA of the CDR3: TGTGCCAGCAGTGTTGCTGGGGACGGAACGTACAATGAGCAGTTCTTC.

This clone was picked up a small number of times. V is TRBV4-1 and J is TRBJ1-5; D not resolved. The CDR3 extends over 14 amino acids. Germline CDR1 and CDR2: MGHRA and YSYEKL. Trimming cost V 1 base and J 4 bases, with 8 bases left between them. The CDR3 reads CASSQGWGNQPQHF. The DNA for the CDR3 is TGCGCCAGCAGCCAAGGATGGGGAAATCAGCCCCAGCATTTT.

V gene TRBV2 combines with J gene TRBJ2-3; possibly TRBD1 for D (6 bases). Trimming took off 6 bases at V and 3 bases at J, with 16 bases between the two ends. Germline CDR1 is SNHLY and CDR2 is FYNNEI. The CDR3 is 15 amino acids. The CDR3 loop reads CASRPGAGRTDTQYF. CDR3 nucleotide sequence: TGTGCCAGCAGACCAGGGGCGGGCAGAACAGATACGCAGTATTTT. The entire variable domain, with the rest obtained from reference TRBV2 and TRBJ2-3, is as follows: EPEVTQTPSHQVTQMGQEVILRCVPISNHLYFYWYRQILGQKVEFLVSFYNNEISEKSEIFDDQFSVERPDGSNFTLKIRSTKLEDSAMYFCASRPGAGRTDTQYFGPGTRLTVL.

This chain uses TRBV2 with TRBJ2-3, with D perhaps matching TRBD1 or TRBD2 (6 bases each). V lost 6 bases to trimming and J lost 6 bases, with 13 bases between them. Germline V lookup: CDR1 SNHLY, CDR2 FYNNEI. This CDR3 region has 13 residues. CDR3 loop: CASRLQGLDTQYF. The CDR3 DNA is TGTGCCAGCAGGCTACAGGGACTCGATACGCAGTATTTT. Looking up the rest from reference TRBV2 and TRBJ2-3 gives the full variable domain: EPEVTQTPSHQVTQMGQEVILRCVPISNHLYFYWYRQILGQKVEFLVSFYNNEISEKSEIFDDQFSVERPDGSNFTLKIRSTKLEDSAMYFCASRLQGLDTQYFGPGTRLTVL.

The chain links TRBV13 to TRBJ1-1; 7 positions match TRBD1. The CDR3 is made up of 14 amino acids. Germline values: CDR1 PRHDT, CDR2 FYEKMQ (reference sequence). V lost 3 bases and J lost 4; bases outside the gene matches: 5. For the CDR3, the DNA is TGTGCCAGCAGCTTTAACAGGGGTAGCACTGAAGCTTTCTTT. Protein: CASSFNRGSTEAFF.

This chain links TRBV5-1 with TRBJ2-5, with TRBD1 identical over 9 bases. CDR3 length equals 17 residues. Trimming took 1 base from V and 0 from J; bases not matched to a gene: 7. Germline V gene sequence: CDR1 SGHRS, CDR2 YFSETQ. CDR3 region: CASSLSTGGAYQETQYF. The DNA of the CDR3 is TGCGCCAGCAGCTTGTCCACAGGGGGCGCTTACCAAGAGACCCAGTACTTC.

This sequence joins TRBV19 and TRBJ2-7; the match to TRBD2 covers 11 bases. V lost 3 bases, J lost 5 bases, and 6 bases stayed unmatched. The germline CDR1 and CDR2 sequences are LNHDA and SQIVND (reference sequence). The CDR3 has 15 amino acids. For the CDR3, the DNA is TGTGCCAGTAGTATCATAGCGGGAGGGAGACACGAGCAGTACTTC. Translation gives CASSIIAGGRHEQYF. The entire variable domain, with the rest obtained from reference TRBV19 and TRBJ2-7, is as follows: DGGITQSPKYLFRKEGQNVTLSCEQNLNHDAMYWYRQDPGQGLRLIYYSQIVNDFQKGDIAEGYSVSREKKESFPLTVTSAQKNPTAFYLCASSIIAGGRHEQYFGPGTRLTVT.

The chain uses TRBV7-6 and TRBJ1-1, with a possible D match to TRBD1 (6 bases). Germline V lookup: CDR1 SGHVS, CDR2 FNYEAQ. This CDR3 contains 15 residues. V lost 5 bases, J lost 0 bases, and 13 bases lay in between. The CDR3 region is CASSRPPGVNTEAFF. In nucleotides, the CDR3 is TGTGCCAGCAGCCGTCCCCCAGGGGTGAACACTGAAGCTTTCTTT.

This chain joins TRBV30 and TRBJ2-3, with 10 bases matching TRBD2. This CDR3 comprises 15 residues. Germline trimming cut 2 bases from V and 4 bases from J; bases unmatched to any gene: 6. CDR1 is GTSNPN and CDR2 is SVGIG in the germline V gene (reference sequence). CDR3 sequence: CAWSYLAGDADTQYF. The CDR3 bases are TGTGCCTGGAGTTATCTAGCGGGAGATGCAGATACGCAGTATTTT.

The genes are TRBV7-9 and TRBJ2-7; D call uncertain. Trimming removed 1 base at V and 3 bases at J, with 13 bases between. The CDR3 spans 15 residues. CDR1 and CDR2 (germline): SEHNR, FQNEAQ (reference sequence). CDR3 sequence reads: CASSLGLGEGYEQYF. In DNA form, the CDR3 reads TGTGCCAGCAGCTTAGGTTTGGGTGAAGGCTACGAGCAGTACTTC. Together with reference TRBV7-9 and TRBJ2-7, the CDR3 gives the full variable domain: DTGVSQNPRHKITKRGQNVTFRCDPISEHNRLYWYRQTLGQGPEFLTYFQNEAQLEKSRLLSDRFSAERPKGSFSTLEIQRTEQGDSAMYLCASSLGLGEGYEQYFGPGTRLTVT.

The genes are TRBV2 and TRBJ1-3; maybe TRBD1 (5 bases). This CDR3 contains 17 residues. The germline V gene encodes CDR1 SNHLY and CDR2 FYNNEI. Trimming stripped 7 bases from V and 0 bases from J, with 19 bases between. CDR3 protein: CASMVRGHYISGNTIYF. The CDR3 DNA sequence: TGTGCCAGCATGGTCAGAGGACACTATATCTCTGGAAACACCATATATTTT.

This clone was found a few times. The chain employs TRBV6-1 and TRBJ2-5; TRBD2 is a possible D gene (7 bases). The CDR3 consists of 15 residues. CDR1 and CDR2 (germline): MNHNS, SASEGT. Trimming left V 7 bases short and J 5 bases short, with 20 bases between. The CDR3 loop reads CASKGGGYEVETQYF. Written as DNA, the CDR3 is TGTGCCAGCAAAGGGGGAGGGTATGAGGTGGAGACCCAGTACTTC.

This rearrangement joins TRBV6-5 to TRBJ1-1; possible D gene TRBD1, 6 bases. V was shortened by 6 bases and J by 2 bases, with 13 bases between the two germline ends. The CDR3 runs 14 residues. Germline V gene data show CDR1 as MNHEY and CDR2 as SVGAGI. CDR3 DNA: TGTGCCAGCAGGCGAGGACAGAGAAACACTGAAGCTTTCTTT. Its translation: CASRRGQRNTEAFF.

The sample holds one count of this clone. The chain uses TRBV5-6 and TRBJ1-1; the match to TRBD1 covers 7 bases. V lost 2 bases, J lost 0 bases, and 7 bases stayed unmatched. CDR1 SGHDT and CDR2 YYEEEE come from the germline V gene. This CDR3 region has 16 residues. In DNA, the CDR3 is TGTGCCAGCAGCTTTTACTCCAGGGGGATGAACACTGAAGCTTTCTTT. It is translated as CASSFYSRGMNTEAFF.

The rearrangement links TRBV19 to TRBJ2-1; perhaps TRBD2 as D (5 bases). This CDR3 is 15 amino acids long. Germline V gene sequence: CDR1 LNHDA, CDR2 SQIVND (reference sequence). Deletions cut 5 bases from V and 4 bases from J, with 15 bases between. The CDR3 protein is CASSADYSGYNEQFF. The CDR3 DNA reads TGTGCCAGTAGTGCAGACTACTCGGGATACAATGAGCAGTTCTTC.

The chain employs TRBV29-1 and TRBJ1-2, with a possible D match to TRBD1 (6 bases). Germline CDR1 and CDR2: SQVTM and ANQGSEA. Trimming shortened V by 6 bases and J by 4 bases, and 12 bases separated the two germline ends. This CDR3 has 12 residues. CDR3 sequence: CSVQGWSYGYTF. The CDR3 DNA sequence: TGCAGCGTCCAGGGGTGGTCCTATGGCTACACCTTC. Together with reference TRBV29-1 and TRBJ1-2, the CDR3 gives the full variable domain: SAVISQKPSRDICQRGTSLTIQCQVDSQVTMMFWYRQQPGQSLTLIATANQGSEATYESGFVIDKFPISRPNLTFSTLTVSNMSPEDSSIYLCSVQGWSYGYTFGSGTRLTVV.

The genes are TRBV6-1 and TRBJ1-2; D unresolved. CDR1 and CDR2 (germline): MNHNS, SASEGT. The CDR3 spans 15 residues. V was cut by 3 bases and J by 0 bases, with 11 bases left in between. Here the CDR3 DNA reads TGTGCCAGCAGTGAGGCGGTTAGTCCTAACTATGGCTACACCTTC. Translation: CASSEAVSPNYGYTF.

For this clone: This may be a read error: a much more frequent sequence differs by one nucleotide. Other DNA sequences in the sample encode the same CDR3. The chain recombines TRBV7-9 with TRBJ2-1; 7 nucleotides match TRBD2. The germline gives CDR1 SEHNR, CDR2 FQNEAQ (reference sequence). This CDR3 has 16 amino acids. V trimming: 5 bases; J trimming: 1 base; junction bases outside the gene matches: 8. CDR3 residues: CASSARGGSSYNEQFF. The CDR3 DNA reads as TGTGCCAGCAGCGCCCGTGGCGGGAGTTCCTACAATGAGCAGTTCTTC.